One sample yielded the 16 T cell receptor beta chains listed below, sequenced in a study of OX40 agonist ivuxolimab in advanced cancers. Repertoires were generated with immunoSEQ multiplex PCR, while TCRdb's copy carries only in-frame clones and drops some. In the table there are about 99,000 clones, roughly 95% of which are singletons. The sequencing used CD4+ or CD8+ T cells sorted from blood, collected in a trial of the OX40 agonist ivuxolimab. All receptors derive from an adult with an advanced solid tumor such as melanoma, head and neck, liver or kidney cancer.

There are a few counts of this clone. The chain carries TRBV7-8 and TRBJ2-5, with 10 bases lining up with TRBD2. The germline V gene encodes CDR1 SGHVS and CDR2 FQNEAQ. V lost 6 bases, J lost 5 bases, and 9 bases stayed unmatched. This CDR3 is 15 amino acids long. This chain's CDR3 is CASSPQRGGRETQYF. The CDR3 DNA sequence: TGTGCCAGCAGTCCTCAGCGGGGGGGCCGGGAGACCCAGTACTTC.

CDR3 loop: CASSQVGESNYGYTF. Here the CDR3 DNA reads TGTGCCAGCAGCCAAGTCGGGGAATCTAACTATGGCTACACCTTC. V usage is TRBV4-2 and J usage is TRBJ1-2; D remains unclear. CDR3 length: 15 amino acids. The germline CDR1 and CDR2 sequences are LGHNA and YNFKEQ. Trimming removed 1 base at V and 0 bases at J, with 9 bases between.

The chain is built from TRBV28 and TRBJ1-2; D may be TRBD1 (5 bases). Trimming removed 2 bases at V and 2 bases at J, with 15 bases between. Germline loops: CDR1 MDHEN, CDR2 SYDVKM. This CDR3 has 16 amino acids. The CDR3 sequence is CASSLGAGSYNYGYTF. CDR3 coding DNA: TGTGCCAGCAGTTTAGGGGCAGGCTCCTACAACTATGGCTACACCTTC.

This chain joins TRBV2 and TRBJ1-3; perhaps TRBD1 as D (5 bases). The CDR3 has 14 amino acids. Germline V gene sequence: CDR1 SNHLY, CDR2 FYNNEI. V gave up 7 bases and J gave up 6 bases, with 16 bases separating them. In DNA form, the CDR3 reads TGTGCCAGCACGAGCCCCAGGGAAGCAAACACCATATATTTT. It specifies CASTSPREANTIYF.

The rearrangement links TRBV6-5 to TRBJ2-2, with 11 bases fitting TRBD2. This CDR3 has 15 residues. J gave up 5 bases and V 6 bases, and 5 bases lay outside the gene matches. CDR1 and CDR2 from the germline V gene are MNHEY and SVGAGI. In DNA form, the CDR3 reads TGTGCCAGCAGCGTAGCGGGGGGGCCTACCGGGGAGCTGTTTTTT. This encodes CASSVAGGPTGELFF.

Only a few counts were recorded for this clone. V and J are TRBV19 and TRBJ1-5, with TRBD1 as a possible D gene (6 bases). The CDR3 loop spans 15 amino acids. V lost 6 bases and J lost 1, with 13 bases in between. The V gene's germline CDR1 is LNHDA and CDR2 SQIVND (reference sequence). This chain's CDR3 is CASSYQGRSNQPQHF. CDR3 coding DNA: TGTGCCAGTAGCTACCAGGGGAGAAGCAATCAGCCCCAGCATTTT.

The rearrangement uses TRBV6-5 and TRBJ2-5; the D gene is possibly TRBD2 (5 bases). Trimming pared 0 bases from V and 5 bases from J, leaving 10 bases between. The V gene's germline CDR1 is MNHEY and CDR2 SVGAGI. There are 14 residues in the CDR3. In DNA, the CDR3 is TGTGCCAGCAGTTACTCGGCGGGCGGGGAGACCCAGTACTTC. Its protein is CASSYSAGGETQYF.

Comments on this clone: The same CDR3 arises from other DNA sequences in this sample as well. The chain is built from TRBV7-9 and TRBJ1-5; 7 bases fit TRBD1. The ends lost 5 bases at V and 1 base at J; junction bases unmatched: 2. CDR1 is SEHNR, CDR2 FQNEAQ, per germline (reference sequence). The CDR3 runs 14 residues. CDR3 region: CASSLTGSNQPQHF. CDR3 nucleotides: TGTGCCAGCAGCCTGACAGGGAGCAATCAGCCCCAGCATTTT.

V usage is TRBV6-5 and J usage is TRBJ1-4; D is unclear. With 2 bases removed from V and 7 bases from J, the gap between germline ends came to 11 bases. The CDR3 runs 14 residues. Germline assignment: CDR1 MNHEY and CDR2 SVGAGI. The DNA of the CDR3 is TGTGCCAGCAGTTACGGCGTCATGGGTGAAAAACTGTTTTTT. Encoded protein: CASSYGVMGEKLFF.

The chain combines TRBV4-3 with TRBJ2-7; D uncertain. Trimming left V 0 bases short and J 0 bases short, with 9 bases between. CDR1 is LGHNA, CDR2 YSLEER, per germline. The CDR3 has 15 residues. This chain's CDR3 is CASSQDPQSSYEQYF. The CDR3 nucleotides are TGCGCCAGCAGCCAAGATCCTCAGAGCTCCTACGAGCAGTACTTC.

The chain carries TRBV6-1 and TRBJ2-7; D is possibly TRBD2 (6 bases). CDR1 is MNHNS and CDR2 is SASEGT in the germline V gene. Trimming shortened V by 1 base and J by 3 bases, and 7 bases separated the two germline ends. The CDR3 is 13 amino acids. The CDR3 loop is CASSEGGVYEQYF. For the CDR3, the DNA is TGTGCCAGCAGTGAAGGGGGGGTCTACGAGCAGTACTTC.

CDR3 loop: CASRTGFEEAFF. The CDR3 DNA sequence: TGTGCCAGTAGGACAGGATTCGAAGAAGCTTTCTTT. The rearrangement joins TRBV19 to TRBJ1-1; a possible D gene is TRBD1 (6 bases). This CDR3 is 12 amino acids long. Germline V gives CDR1 LNHDA, CDR2 SQIVND (reference sequence). Trimming left V 6 bases short and J 8 bases short, with 13 bases between.

The chain carries TRBV19 and TRBJ2-3, with D perhaps given as TRBD1 or TRBD2 (6 bases each). The CDR3 runs 15 residues. V gave up 1 base and J gave up 4 bases, with 12 bases separating them. Germline lookup yields CDR1 LNHDA and CDR2 SQIVND (reference sequence). The CDR3 region has the DNA TGTGCCAGTAGTATAGGTCCGGGGGCGGCAGATACGCAGTATTTT. Its translation: CASSIGPGAADTQYF.

The J gene is TRBJ1-4, the V gene TRBV9; possibly TRBD1 for D (5 bases). This CDR3 comprises 15 residues. V lost 3 bases, J lost 3 bases, and 12 bases lay in between. The germline CDR1 and CDR2 sequences are SGDLS and YYNGEE. In DNA, the CDR3 is TGTGCCAGCAGCGGTGCCGGGACCTCTAATGAAAAACTGTTTTTT. This codes for CASSGAGTSNEKLFF.

The gene calls are TRBV7-6 and TRBJ2-1; D not resolved. The CDR3 covers 11 residues. Trimming took 0 bases from V and 9 from J, leaving 3 bases between them. Germline V gene lookup returns CDR1 SGHVS and CDR2 FNYEAQ. CDR3 coding DNA: TGTGCCAGCAGCTTAGCGGCTGAGCAGTTCTTC. This gives the protein CASSLAAEQFF. The complete variable domain, with remaining parts taken from reference TRBV7-6 and TRBJ2-1, reads GAGVSQSPRYKVTKRGQDVALRCDPISGHVSLYWYRQALGQGPEFLTYFNYEAQQDKSGLPNDRFSAERPEGSISTLTIQRTEQRDSAMYRCASSLAAEQFFGPGTRLTVL.

The sample holds one count of this clone. The rearrangement joins TRBV7-8 to TRBJ2-3; possibly TRBD1 for D (5 bases). The germline CDR1 and CDR2 sequences are SGHVS and FQNEAQ. The CDR3 length is 15 residues. V lost 4 bases and J 2 bases, leaving 13 bases between the germline ends. The CDR3 nucleotides are TGTGCCAGCAGCTCTGGGGCAGGCAACACAGATACGCAGTATTTT. It codes for CASSSGAGNTDTQYF. The complete variable domain, with remaining parts taken from reference TRBV7-8 and TRBJ2-3, reads GAGVSQSPRYKVAKRGQDVALRCDPISGHVSLFWYQQALGQGPEFLTYFQNEAQLDKSGLPSDRFFAERPEGSVSTLKIQRTQQEDSAVYLCASSSGAGNTDTQYFGPGTRLTVL.